Described below is a single T cell receptor beta chain sequence and its context. The antigen remains undetermined. TCRdb keeps only in-frame clones here, not all; method: immunoSEQ multiplex PCR. The data contain about 700,000 clones, about 91% of them seen just once; the ten biggest clones take up roughly 24%. This CDR3 region has 15 residues. The trim removed 7 bases at V and 4 bases at J, leaving 9 bases unmatched. CDR1 and CDR2 from the germline V gene are LNHNV and YYDKDF (reference sequence). Naive CD8 cells, CD45RO-negative and positively selected for CCR7, excluded terminally differentiated effector memory CD45RA+ cells. The sample comes from a study of shared clonotypes between healthy human individuals. Study-level points and caveats: Non-shared clonotypes were found to have lower generation probabilities than the clonotypes that were shared by all four of the sorted-subset donors. The researchers took only blood, and tissue repertoires probably look different.

The genes are TRBV15 and TRBJ2-2, with 7 bases fitting TRBD2. This clonotype originated in a man in his thirties or forties in good health. Material for sequencing was naive CD8+ T cells sorted from blood. The CDR3 nucleotides are TGTGCCACCAAGGAGGGAGGGCCTCTCACCGGGGAGCTGTTTTTT. As protein: CATKEGGPLTGELFF.